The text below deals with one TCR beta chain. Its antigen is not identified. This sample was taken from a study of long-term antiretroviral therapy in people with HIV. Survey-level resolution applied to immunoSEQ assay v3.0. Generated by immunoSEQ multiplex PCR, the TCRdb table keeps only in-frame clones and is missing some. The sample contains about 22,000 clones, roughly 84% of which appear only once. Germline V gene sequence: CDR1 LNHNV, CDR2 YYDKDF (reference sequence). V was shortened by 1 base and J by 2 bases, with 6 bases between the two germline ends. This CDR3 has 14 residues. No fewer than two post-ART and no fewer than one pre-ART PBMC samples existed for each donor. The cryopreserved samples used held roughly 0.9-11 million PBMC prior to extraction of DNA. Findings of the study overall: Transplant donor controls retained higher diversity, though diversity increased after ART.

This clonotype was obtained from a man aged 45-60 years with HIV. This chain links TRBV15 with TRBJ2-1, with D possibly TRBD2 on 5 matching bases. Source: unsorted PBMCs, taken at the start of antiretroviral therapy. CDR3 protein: CATSRGAAYNEQFF. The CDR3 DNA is TGTGCCACCAGCAGAGGAGCGGCCTACAATGAGCAGTTCTTC. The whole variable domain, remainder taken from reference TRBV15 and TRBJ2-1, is DAMVIQNPRYQVTQFGKPVTLSCSQTLNHNVMYWYQQKSSQAPKLLFHYYDKDFNNEADTPDNFQSRRPNTSFCFLDIRSPGLGDTAMYLCATSRGAAYNEQFFGPGTRLTVL.